The present entry profiles one T cell receptor beta chain with its context. In the study's own analysis: Scientists estimated how many nucleated cells there were by amplifying reference gene primers. The protocol was immunoSEQ multiplex PCR, while the TCRdb copy is restricted to in-frame clones and leaves out a portion. V and J calls plus clone size are reproduced from that table; the DNA served to infer D and trimming. The repertoire includes 100,000 to 120,000 clones, 76% of them detected once, and more than 3.5% sits in the top ten. Trimming took off 5 bases at V and 10 bases at J, with 14 bases between the two ends. Germline-derived CDR1 and CDR2 are LNHNV and YYDKDF (reference sequence). This CDR3 contains 12 residues. These data are taken from a study of blood T cell repertoires in COVID-19. Study-wide background: Spain, Italy and the United States supplied samples that represented acute and convalescent COVID-19. The analysed material was cDNA or gDNA that came from T cells, B-cell-depleted T cells, or PBMCs.

The TCR sequence derives from a woman of 80 years or more with acute or convalescent COVID-19. This rearrangement joins TRBV15 to TRBJ1-1; D perhaps matches TRBD1 (6 bases). The sequenced sample was peripheral blood. CDR3: CATSRIQGRAFF. In nucleotides, the CDR3 is TGTGCCACCAGCCGAATACAGGGTAGAGCTTTCTTT. The full variable domain, completed using reference TRBV15 and TRBJ1-1, is DAMVIQNPRYQVTQFGKPVTLSCSQTLNHNVMYWYQQKSSQAPKLLFHYYDKDFNNEADTPDNFQSRRPNTSFCFLDIRSPGLGDTAMYLCATSRIQGRAFFGQGTRLTVV.